The table lists the clone carrying this TCR beta chain with a few counts. Antigen unknown. Germline is not matched at one junction end, which may reflect a read error. This sample was taken from a study of tumor-infiltrating lymphocytes in primary liver carcinoma. Study-wide results and caveats: The study found tumor-adjacent and tumor-blood pairs overlapped less than tumor region pairs.

For each extraction, RNA and DNA were obtained together from around 18-30 mg of unsorted bulk tissue. Five distinct regions per tumor were sampled. From 500 to 600 ng of total RNA, TCR beta-specific cDNA was reverse-transcribed using a constant-region primer. Libraries for TCR beta were built through three nested multiplex PCR rounds, which together made up a slightly modified ARM-PCR procedure. TCRdb recomputed calls from the multiplex PCR reads with MiXCR, one row per CDR3 protein. Of approximately 79,000 distinct CDR3 sequences listed, almost 70% are singletons. This sequence was found in a man aged 35 to 55 with primary liver carcinoma and hepatitis B virus infection. Specimen: liver tumor tissue from sampling region 4. The subset was: tumor region T4, right-lateral pole.

The CDR3 bases are TGTGCCAACAGTTACTCGGGTTCTGGCACAGATACGCAGTATTTT. Its translation: CANSYSGSGTDTQYF. V usage is TRBV6-6 and J usage is TRBJ2-3; D is undetermined. CDR3 size: 15 residues. Germline V gene sequence: CDR1 MNHNY, CDR2 SVGAGI (reference sequence).